This is a list of T cell receptor beta chains from one sample in a study of T cells expressing NK-cell markers. TCRdb derives one entry per CDR3 protein from the 5' RACE reads, leaving out DNA. The sample holds some 500,000 distinct CDR3 sequences. The sample was blood T cells: a sorted CD56 or NKG2C T cell subset, CD4+ or CD8+ T cells, or bulk PBMC T cells (not recorded which). The source of these receptors is a woman between 45 and 65 years old in good health. Each CDR3 is given with its conserved first and last residue. Fields, in order: J gene, V gene, CDR3 protein.

J gene: TRBJ2-1; V gene: TRBV18; CDR3 protein: CASSPAGTSFDNEQFF
J gene: TRBJ2-1; V gene: TRBV12-3/TRBV12-4; CDR3 protein: CASRDPISSYNEQFF
J gene: TRBJ2-1; V gene: TRBV11-3; CDR3 protein: CASSSLALSYNEQFF
J gene: TRBJ2-2; V gene: TRBV19; CDR3 protein: CASSTGLAGVRGELFF
J gene: TRBJ2-5; V gene: TRBV4-1; CDR3 protein: CASSQDHRGEETQYF
J gene: TRBJ2-4; V gene: TRBV12-5; CDR3 protein: CASGRTALAKNIQYF
J gene: TRBJ1-2; V gene: TRBV15; CDR3 protein: CATSSSDILNGYTF
J gene: TRBJ2-5; V gene: TRBV12-3/TRBV12-4; CDR3 protein: CASSLSDRGLQETQYF
J gene: TRBJ2-5; V gene: TRBV7-9; CDR3 protein: CASSSETSGYGKETQYF
J gene: TRBJ2-3; V gene: TRBV11-3; CDR3 protein: CASSLGLAGRHTDTQYF
J gene: TRBJ2-7; V gene: TRBV15; CDR3 protein: CATSREQPGLDDEQYF
J gene: TRBJ1-6; V gene: TRBV20-1; CDR3 protein: CSARPGQGESPLHF
J gene: TRBJ1-1; V gene: TRBV19; CDR3 protein: CASIPTGWTGDTEAFF
J gene: TRBJ2-7; V gene: TRBV20-1; CDR3 protein: CSASYGTNTYEQYF
J gene: TRBJ2-2; V gene: TRBV6-5; CDR3 protein: CASSRDTLMAGELFF
J gene: TRBJ1-3; V gene: TRBV12-3/TRBV12-4; CDR3 protein: CASSLRDRASGNTIYF
J gene: TRBJ2-1; V gene: TRBV7-8; CDR3 protein: CASSLDSRDEQFF
J gene: TRBJ2-3; V gene: TRBV3-1; CDR3 protein: CASSQARRFGSQYF
J gene: TRBJ2-1; V gene: TRBV5-5; CDR3 protein: CASSSPGLAVEQFF
J gene: TRBJ1-4; V gene: TRBV5-1; CDR3 protein: CASSGGQGGTNEKLFF
J gene: TRBJ2-1; V gene: TRBV30; CDR3 protein: CAWSVRSGGEQFF
J gene: TRBJ2-3; V gene: TRBV20-1; CDR3 protein: CSAGGTDTDTQYF
J gene: TRBJ1-1; V gene: TRBV12-3/TRBV12-4; CDR3 protein: CASSLISGQGKAEAFF
J gene: TRBJ1-5; V gene: TRBV2; CDR3 protein: CASSRSRGQGLSNQPQHF
J gene: TRBJ2-1; V gene: TRBV14; CDR3 protein: CASSLRSYNEQFF
J gene: TRBJ2-1; V gene: TRBV12-3/TRBV12-4; CDR3 protein: CASSLGRYNEQFF
J gene: TRBJ1-2; V gene: TRBV6-6; CDR3 protein: CASHLLGGGYTF
J gene: TRBJ2-5; V gene: TRBV12-3/TRBV12-4; CDR3 protein: CASSSGQGTLLSQTQYF
J gene: TRBJ2-2; V gene: TRBV12-3/TRBV12-4; CDR3 protein: CASSLAGGYVGELFF
J gene: TRBJ2-3; V gene: TRBV5-1; CDR3 protein: CASSPIAGAPGDTQYF
J gene: TRBJ2-7; V gene: TRBV11-3; CDR3 protein: CASSLTGGDEQYF
J gene: TRBJ1-1; V gene: TRBV10-2; CDR3 protein: CASSGTRNTEAFF
J gene: TRBJ1-4; V gene: TRBV5-1; CDR3 protein: CASSLGQNINEKLFF
J gene: TRBJ2-3; V gene: TRBV12-3/TRBV12-4; CDR3 protein: CASLPGTGGAGPAGWSTDTQYF
J gene: TRBJ2-1; V gene: TRBV12-3/TRBV12-4; CDR3 protein: CASRPYLSGRDNEQFF
J gene: TRBJ1-5; V gene: TRBV7-6; CDR3 protein: CASSLGSAGLGNQPQHF
J gene: TRBJ2-1; V gene: TRBV5-1; CDR3 protein: CASSSRLAGERYEQFF
J gene: TRBJ2-2; V gene: TRBV24-1; CDR3 protein: CATSVLGPNTGELFF
J gene: TRBJ1-5; V gene: TRBV19; CDR3 protein: CASSIQHNQPQHF
J gene: TRBJ2-7; V gene: TRBV11-3; CDR3 protein: CASSLAGQASYEQYF
J gene: TRBJ2-3; V gene: TRBV15; CDR3 protein: CATSRVTSGTSTDTQYF
J gene: TRBJ2-7; V gene: TRBV20-1; CDR3 protein: CSALRAGSSEQYF
J gene: TRBJ2-5; V gene: TRBV4-1; CDR3 protein: CASSQSQYQETQYF
J gene: TRBJ1-1; V gene: TRBV5-1; CDR3 protein: CASSAPSPSEAFF
J gene: TRBJ2-5; V gene: TRBV5-1; CDR3 protein: CASSSPTSETQYF
J gene: TRBJ2-1; V gene: TRBV27; CDR3 protein: CASSFAAQPSSYNEQFF
J gene: TRBJ2-1; V gene: TRBV18; CDR3 protein: CASSPRRGQGRNEQFF
J gene: TRBJ2-7; V gene: TRBV7-9; CDR3 protein: CASSLGPSPSYEQYF
J gene: TRBJ1-5; V gene: TRBV2; CDR3 protein: CASSADRGRNQPQHF
J gene: TRBJ2-1; V gene: TRBV11-3; CDR3 protein: CAIGRTSGPYNEQFF
J gene: TRBJ2-5; V gene: TRBV15; CDR3 protein: CATTFRGDGETQYF
J gene: TRBJ2-5; V gene: TRBV6-1; CDR3 protein: CASSGKGPRVETQYF
J gene: TRBJ2-5; V gene: TRBV12-3/TRBV12-4; CDR3 protein: CAGGTSVETQYF
J gene: TRBJ1-1; V gene: TRBV3-1; CDR3 protein: CASSQVQAGGTEAFF
J gene: TRBJ2-3; V gene: TRBV12-3/TRBV12-4; CDR3 protein: CASSPRGAKTDTQYF